These 32 T cell receptor beta chains share one sample of origin, sequenced in a study of T cells after yellow fever vaccination. TCRdb re-analysed the 5' RACE reads in MiXCR, keeping a single row per CDR3 protein. The data contain 60,000 or so distinct CDR3 sequences, roughly 7.4% of them seen just once; the ten biggest clones take up around 44%. The input for sequencing was CD8+ T cells sorted from PBMCs, taken on the day of the first yellow fever vaccination. These receptors came from a man younger than 30 who received the YFV17D yellow fever vaccine.

This clonotype was observed a handful of times. The CDR3 loop is CASSLFGSGGAGELFF. CDR3 sequence (DNA): TGTGCCAGCAGCTTGTTTGGTAGCGGGGGGGCCGGGGAGCTGTTTTTT. The chain couples TRBV5-4 to TRBJ2-2; TRBD2 agrees at 11 bases. Germline CDR1 is SGHNT and CDR2 is YYREEE (reference sequence). The length of the CDR3 is 16 residues. After removal of 1 base from V and 6 bases from J, the junction contained 5 bases not matched to a gene.

The chain has TRBV20-1 and TRBJ1-2, with D unresolved. CDR3 length: 15 amino acids. CDR1 is DFQATT and CDR2 is SNEGSKA in the germline V gene (reference sequence). V was shortened by 3 bases and J by 4 bases, with 18 bases between the two germline ends. CDR3 sequence: CSASRQANPLYGYTF. Written as DNA, the CDR3 is TGCAGTGCTAGTCGGCAGGCAAACCCACTCTATGGCTACACCTTC.

The chain couples TRBV11-2 to TRBJ1-5, with D possibly being TRBD1 (6 bases). The CDR3 has 15 residues. Germline CDR1 and CDR2: SGHAT and FQNNGV. Trimming took 1 base from V and 2 from J, leaving 9 bases between them. The CDR3 DNA sequence: TGTGCCAGCAGCTTAGCAGGGGCGGGCAATCAGCCCCAGCATTTT. The encoded protein is CASSLAGAGNQPQHF.

Many counts were recorded for this clonotype. V is TRBV27 and J is TRBJ2-2; D unclear. Between the trimmed V and J ends, which lost 2 bases and 1 base, there was a span of 5 bases. Germline lookup yields CDR1 MNHEY and CDR2 SMNVEV (reference sequence). This CDR3 has 14 residues. CDR3 protein: CASSLGWNTGELFF. Written as DNA, the CDR3 is TGTGCCAGCAGTTTAGGCTGGAACACCGGGGAGCTGTTTTTT.

This clonotype showed up many times. The chain joins TRBV27 to TRBJ2-1; perhaps TRBD2 as D (5 bases). The CDR3 is 13 amino acids. V lost 3 bases and J 10 bases, leaving 13 bases between the germline ends. From germline, CDR1 is MNHEY and CDR2 SMNVEV (reference sequence). This CDR3 reads CASSFSLVREQFF. CDR3 coding DNA: TGTGCCAGCAGTTTCTCACTAGTGAGGGAGCAGTTCTTC.

This chain uses TRBV24-1 with TRBJ1-1; TRBD1 is a possible D gene (6 bases). Trimming pared 3 bases from V and 11 bases from J, leaving 12 bases between. The CDR3 contains 12 residues. Germline V gene data show CDR1 as KGHDR and CDR2 as SFDVKD. CDR3 residues: CATSDMGAGAFF. CDR3 DNA: TGTGCCACCAGTGATATGGGGGCAGGGGCTTTCTTT.

The CDR3 loop reads CASSEHPGELSGQYV. Written as DNA, the CDR3 is TGTGCCAGCAGTGAACACCCGGGGGAGCTTTCGGGGCAGTACGTC. The chain uses TRBV6-1 and TRBJ2-7, with a possible D match to TRBD2 (6 bases). CDR3 size: 15 residues. Trimming removed 2 bases from V and 9 bases from J, with 20 bases in between. CDR1 and CDR2 from the germline V gene are MNHNS and SASEGT.

This clonotype was picked up many times. The chain couples TRBV11-2 to TRBJ2-3; D is undetermined. Trimming cost V 3 bases and J 2 bases, with 6 bases left between them. The CDR3 is 13 amino acids. Germline V lookup: CDR1 SGHAT, CDR2 FQNNGV. CDR3 in DNA: TGTGCCAGCAGCTTCGAATTCACAGATACGCAGTATTTT. This sequence encodes CASSFEFTDTQYF.

The chain joins TRBV5-1 to TRBJ2-1; 7 bases map to TRBD1. Germline V lookup: CDR1 SGHRS, CDR2 YFSETQ. The V segment lost 5 bases and the J segment 0 bases; nucleotides outside the gene matches: 14. The length of the CDR3 is 18 residues. In DNA form, the CDR3 reads TGCGCCAGCAGAGCCGGGACAGCCTACTTCGGCTCCTACAATGAGCAGTTCTTC. It encodes CASRAGTAYFGSYNEQFF. Supplemented by reference TRBV5-1 and TRBJ2-1, the full variable domain reads KAGVTQTPRYLIKTRGQQVTLSCSPISGHRSVSWYQQTPGQGLQFLFEYFSETQRNKGNFPGRFSGRQFSNSRSEMNVSTLELGDSALYLCASRAGTAYFGSYNEQFFGPGTRLTVL.

This clonotype was detected many times. The rearrangement links TRBV6-5 to TRBJ1-1, with TRBD1 as a possible D gene (6 bases). This CDR3 spans 12 amino acids. Germline V gene data show CDR1 as MNHEY and CDR2 as SVGAGI. Trimming removed 6 bases from V and 7 bases from J, with 12 bases in between. CDR3 sequence reads: CASSPGQLEAFF. CDR3 DNA sequence: TGTGCCAGCAGCCCCGGACAGCTTGAAGCTTTCTTT.

This clonotype was counted at least ten times. The chain recombines TRBV6-1 with TRBJ2-1; D is possibly TRBD2 (5 bases). Germline lookup yields CDR1 MNHNS and CDR2 SASEGT. CDR3 length: 14 residues. V was clipped by 1 base and J by 7 bases, with 11 bases between them. The CDR3 loop reads CASSEGRGKNEQFF. The CDR3 DNA follows: TGTGCCAGCAGTGAAGGTCGGGGTAAGAATGAGCAGTTCTTC.

Only a few counts were recorded for this clonotype. V is TRBV7-3 and J is TRBJ2-7, with D possibly TRBD1 on 5 matching bases. CDR3 length equals 13 residues. The V and J ends lost 1 base and 6 bases respectively, with 10 bases between them. Germline CDR1 reads SGHTA; CDR2 reads FQGTGA. DNA of the CDR3: TGTGCCAGCAGCTTAATTTCAGGGCGCGAGCAGTACTTC. Translating gives CASSLISGREQYF.

Regarding this clonotype: At one of its ends the junction is not consistent with the germline gene, which may arise from a read error. The chain carries TRBV7-3 and TRBJ2-3; TRBD1 or TRBD2 may be the D gene (6 bases each). The CDR3 runs to 17 residues. Germline V CDR1 and CDR2: SGHTA, FQGTGA. This CDR3 is CATSLSPGATSTDTQYF. CDR3 in DNA: TGTGCCACCAGCTTATCTCCGGGGGCTACTAGCACAGATACGCAGTATTTT.

As regards this clonotype: A clone one base away is much larger, so this may be a read error. The CDR3 loop reads CSVSGHGPHEQYF. The CDR3 DNA sequence: TGCAGCGTTTCTGGACATGGACCTCACGAGCAGTACTTC. The rearrangement uses TRBV29-1 and TRBJ2-7; D might be TRBD1 (5 bases). V lost 5 bases, J lost 5 bases, and 16 bases lay in between. Germline lookup yields CDR1 SQVTM and CDR2 ANQGSEA. This CDR3 spans 13 amino acids.

This clonotype was seen repeatedly, ten times or more. The chain joins TRBV4-1 to TRBJ2-5, with D hard to call. The CDR3 is 13 amino acids. V was pared by 2 bases and J by 5 bases, with 9 bases between. From germline, CDR1 is MGHRA and CDR2 YSYEKL. The CDR3: CASSQRLAETQYF. For the CDR3, the DNA is TGCGCCAGCAGCCAACGCTTAGCCGAGACCCAGTACTTC.

This clonotype showed up many times. This CDR3 is CASRVTGTDTQYF. Here the CDR3 DNA reads TGTGCCAGCAGGGTCACGGGCACAGATACGCAGTATTTT. The chain employs TRBV7-2 and TRBJ2-3; no reliable D call. The V and J ends lost 6 bases and 1 base respectively, with 8 bases between them. The CDR3 covers 13 residues. The germline V gene encodes CDR1 SGHTA and CDR2 FQGNSA.

This clonotype showed up many times. The genes are TRBV14 and TRBJ1-4; possibly TRBD1 for D (6 bases). In germline, CDR1 is SGHDN, CDR2 FVKESK. Trimming removed 0 bases from V and 2 bases from J, with 16 bases in between. This CDR3 region has 18 residues. DNA for the CDR3: TGTGCCAGCAGCCAAGATCCTTACAGGGCCGGCACTAATGAAAAACTGTTTTTT. It yields the protein CASSQDPYRAGTNEKLFF.

The chain carries TRBV6-6 and TRBJ1-5; maybe TRBD1 (5 bases). The CDR3 sequence is 11 residues long. Germline V gene data show CDR1 as MNHNY and CDR2 as SVGAGI (reference sequence). With 7 bases removed from V and 12 bases from J, the gap between germline ends came to 13 bases. The CDR3, as DNA: TGTGCCAGCATCGGGGGGGGGGTCCAGCATTTT. This sequence encodes CASIGGGVQHF.

In this sample, this clonotype turned up many times. The chain carries TRBV4-3 and TRBJ2-1; the D gene is possibly TRBD2 (5 bases). Per germline, CDR1 LGHNA and CDR2 YSLEER. Trimming pared 2 bases from V and 2 bases from J, leaving 13 bases between. The CDR3 consists of 16 residues. The CDR3 DNA is TGCGCCAGCAGCCAATCTTTTCAGCGGACCTACAATGAGCAGTTCTTC. Translating gives CASSQSFQRTYNEQFF.

Many counts were recorded for this clonotype. The chain carries TRBV4-2 and TRBJ2-2, with a possible D match to TRBD2 (6 bases). V was pared by 5 bases and J by 2 bases, with 12 bases between. Germline loops: CDR1 LGHNA, CDR2 YNFKEQ. This CDR3 is built from 15 residues. CDR3 in DNA: TGTGCCAGCAGCTCGCGGGACGAAAACACCGGGGAGCTGTTTTTT. Translating gives CASSSRDENTGELFF.

This clonotype has ten or more counts. This sequence joins TRBV6-2 or TRBV6-3 and TRBJ2-2; D might be TRBD1 (6 bases). The CDR3 has 15 amino acids. Germline V gene sequence: CDR1 MNHEY, CDR2 SVGEGT. V lost 5 bases to trimming and J lost 7 bases, with 17 bases between them. CDR3 in DNA: TGTGCCAGCAGTGCCCTCGGACAGTACGGCGGGGAGCTGTTTTTT. It translates to CASSALGQYGGELFF.

This clonotype occurred a few times. J is TRBJ2-7 and V is TRBV5-6; the D gene is possibly TRBD2 (6 bases). The CDR3 sequence is 14 residues long. Germline CDR1 is SGHDT and CDR2 is YYEEEE. Trimming removed 4 bases from V and 4 bases from J, with 15 bases in between. CDR3 nucleotide sequence: TGTGCCAGCAGCCCCCCCGGAGGGAATTACGAGCAGTACGTC. This translates into CASSPPGGNYEQYV.

This clonotype was recorded many times. The CDR3 DNA reads as TGCAGCGTTGAGGGTTATGAAGAGACCCAGTACTTC. Protein product: CSVEGYEETQYF. V and J are TRBV29-1 and TRBJ2-5; D not resolved. Trimming took 3 bases from V and 3 from J, leaving 8 bases between them. This CDR3 comprises 12 residues. In germline, CDR1 is SQVTM, CDR2 ANQGSEA.

This clonotype was counted a few times. V usage is TRBV29-1 and J usage is TRBJ2-7; 9 bases fit TRBD2. The V gene end was trimmed by 3 bases and the J gene end by 4 bases; junction bases not matched to a gene: 4. This CDR3 spans 13 amino acids. In germline, CDR1 is SQVTM, CDR2 ANQGSEA. CDR3 nucleotide sequence: TGCAGCGTTGAGGGACTAGCAACTTACGAGCAGTACTTC. Encoded protein: CSVEGLATYEQYF.

The chain joins TRBV19 to TRBJ2-1; TRBD2 matches 11 bases. The CDR3 is made up of 14 amino acids. Looked up from germline, CDR1 is LNHDA and CDR2 is SQIVND (reference sequence). V shed 5 bases and J 10 bases; nucleotides not matched to a gene: 7. The CDR3 nucleotides are TGTGCCAGTAGTCATAGCGGGGGGGCATTCGAGCAGTTCTTC. Protein: CASSHSGGAFEQFF. Full variable domain (remainder filled in from reference TRBV19 and TRBJ2-1): DGGITQSPKYLFRKEGQNVTLSCEQNLNHDAMYWYRQDPGQGLRLIYYSQIVNDFQKGDIAEGYSVSREKKESFPLTVTSAQKNPTAFYLCASSHSGGAFEQFFGPGTRLTVL.

The chain recombines TRBV7-3 with TRBJ2-5; D ambiguous. V was trimmed by 1 base and J by 5 bases, leaving 11 bases between them. The germline V gene encodes CDR1 SGHTA and CDR2 FQGTGA. CDR3 length: 14 amino acids. CDR3: CASSLKGSEETQYF. The CDR3 DNA sequence: TGTGCCAGCAGCTTAAAAGGGTCCGAGGAGACCCAGTACTTC.

The chain is built from TRBV30 and TRBJ1-2; D is unresolved. Trimming removed 4 bases from V and 0 bases from J, with 9 bases in between. Germline loops: CDR1 GTSNPN, CDR2 SVGIG (reference sequence). This CDR3 contains 13 residues. CDR3 in amino acids: CAWTGVTNYGYTF. DNA for the CDR3: TGTGCCTGGACAGGAGTTACTAACTATGGCTACACCTTC.

This clonotype was counted many times. V and J are TRBV9 and TRBJ2-1, with 10 bases lining up with TRBD2. The CDR3 runs 15 residues. CDR1 and CDR2 (germline): SGDLS, YYNGEE. J was trimmed by 6 bases and V by 6 bases; bases with no gene match: 9. CDR3 in DNA: TGTGCCAGCACCGGGGTAGCGGGGGGTCTCAATGAGCAGTTCTTC. Residues: CASTGVAGGLNEQFF. Using reference TRBV9 and TRBJ2-1 for the parts outside the CDR3, the full variable domain is DSGVTQTPKHLITATGQRVTLRCSPRSGDLSVYWYQQSLDQGLQFLIQYYNGEERAKGNILERFSAQQFPDLHSELNLSSLELGDSALYFCASTGVAGGLNEQFFGPGTRLTVL.

This sequence joins TRBV6-6 and TRBJ1-5; perhaps TRBD1 as D (5 bases). This CDR3 is 12 amino acids long. Germline CDR1 and CDR2: MNHNY and SVGAGI (reference sequence). Between the trimmed V and J ends, which lost 7 bases and 7 bases, there was a span of 11 bases. In DNA form, the CDR3 reads TGTGCCAGCACCTTCGGGGACCAGCCCCAGCATTTT. Protein sequence: CASTFGDQPQHF.

The gene calls are TRBV5-5 and TRBJ1-1; D not certain. The germline V gene encodes CDR1 SGHKS and CDR2 YYEKEE (reference sequence). V shed 1 base and J shed 5 bases, with 12 bases lying between them. The CDR3 has 14 residues. Here the CDR3 reads CASSLIGSWTEAFF. The CDR3 nucleotides are TGTGCCAGCAGCTTGATCGGGAGCTGGACTGAAGCTTTCTTT.

The chain links TRBV5-1 to TRBJ2-2, with a weak D call TRBD2 (5 bases). In germline, CDR1 is SGHRS, CDR2 YFSETQ. The V gene lost 3 bases and the J gene lost 6 bases, with 15 bases spanning the gap. The CDR3 is 15 amino acids. The CDR3 here is CASSSSEGGAGELFF. In nucleotides, the CDR3 is TGCGCCAGCAGCTCGAGCGAGGGTGGCGCCGGGGAGCTGTTTTTT.

This chain joins TRBV19 and TRBJ2-3; D ambiguous. Germline V gene sequence: CDR1 LNHDA, CDR2 SQIVND (reference sequence). Trimming took off 3 bases at V and 7 bases at J, with 8 bases between the two ends. The CDR3 covers 12 residues. CDR3 amino acids: CASSIHPYTQYF. Written as DNA, the CDR3 is TGTGCCAGTAGTATTCATCCCTATACGCAGTATTTT.